The 21 T cell receptor beta chains below all came from one sample that was sequenced in a study of T cell repertoires in cytomegalovirus infection. Via MiXCR, TCRdb re-called the reads, giving one row per CDR3 protein. Of about 490,000 distinct CDR3 sequences listed, approximately 15% were seen once; the top ten hold roughly a quarter. The sample taken for sequencing was CD8+ T cells from PBMCs. These receptors originate from a human donor in good health (CMV status not recorded). Some clones in this sample may be carry-over from other donors' samples.

The rearrangement uses TRBV9 and TRBJ2-1, with TRBD2 matching 7 bases. This CDR3 comprises 14 residues. Germline V lookup: CDR1 SGDLS, CDR2 YYNGEE. Unmatched junction bases numbered 4, after V lost 0 bases and J lost 7 bases. CDR3 coding DNA: TGTGCCAGCAGCGTAGTCGGTAGCGGGAATGAGCAGTTCTTC. This encodes CASSVVGSGNEQFF.

This clonotype was picked up a small number of times. The genes are TRBV19 and TRBJ2-1, with 7 nucleotides matching TRBD2. V was clipped by 8 bases and J by 3 bases; unmatched bases: 4. Looked up from germline, CDR1 is LNHDA and CDR2 is SQIVND (reference sequence). The CDR3 totals 13 residues. CDR3 coding DNA: TGTGCCAGTCTGGGGGGGGTCTACAATGAGCAGTTCTTC. Translated: CASLGGVYNEQFF. The whole variable domain, filled in from reference TRBV19 and TRBJ2-1, reads DGGITQSPKYLFRKEGQNVTLSCEQNLNHDAMYWYRQDPGQGLRLIYYSQIVNDFQKGDIAEGYSVSREKKESFPLTVTSAQKNPTAFYLCASLGGVYNEQFFGPGTRLTVL.

This clonotype turned up a few times. The V and J genes are TRBV20-1 and TRBJ2-1; D call uncertain. CDR1 is DFQATT, CDR2 SNEGSKA, per germline (reference sequence). V lost 5 bases, J lost 0 bases, and 14 bases lay in between. This CDR3 has 15 residues. The CDR3 loop is CSARSLVSSYNEQFF. Written as DNA, the CDR3 is TGCAGTGCTCGGTCATTGGTTAGCTCCTACAATGAGCAGTTCTTC.

The table lists this clonotype with many counts. The J gene is TRBJ1-3, the V gene TRBV10-3, with D uncertain. The length of the CDR3 is 11 residues. Germline V gene sequence: CDR1 ENHRY, CDR2 SYGVKD. V was clipped by 7 bases and J by 6 bases, with 7 bases between them. The CDR3 DNA reads as TGTGCCATCAAACAGTCAAACACCATATATTTT. This codes for CAIKQSNTIYF.

This clonotype was counted many times. This rearrangement joins TRBV4-1 to TRBJ2-7, with TRBD1 matching over 7 bases. The ends lost 3 bases at V and 2 bases at J; junction bases unmatched: 7. The CDR3 is 15 amino acids. CDR1 and CDR2 from the germline V gene are MGHRA and YSYEKL. The CDR3 coding sequence is TGCGCCAGCAGCCACCGGGACAGCGGAACCTACGAGCAGTACTTC. It codes for CASSHRDSGTYEQYF.

This clonotype came up many times. The rearrangement uses TRBV7-8 and TRBJ2-3; 12 bases align to TRBD2. This CDR3 is 19 amino acids long. The J segment lost 4 bases and the V segment lost 2 bases, leaving 13 bases of the junction unmatched. Germline lookup yields CDR1 SGHVS and CDR2 FQNEAQ. CDR3 protein: CASSLRLAGGPREADTQYF. The CDR3 DNA sequence: TGTGCCAGCAGCTTAAGGCTAGCGGGGGGGCCCCGGGAAGCAGATACGCAGTATTTT.

In this sample, this clonotype turned up many times. CDR3 region: CASRGQGARTDTQYF. The CDR3 DNA sequence: TGTGCCAGCAGAGGTCAGGGGGCGCGCACAGATACGCAGTATTTT. The rearrangement joins TRBV7-9 to TRBJ2-3, with 8 bases fitting TRBD1. Germline-derived CDR1 and CDR2 are SEHNR and FQNEAQ (reference sequence). V trimming: 6 bases; J trimming: 1 base; junction bases outside the gene matches: 6. The CDR3 covers 15 residues.

This clonotype was seen more than once but under ten times. V is TRBV27 and J is TRBJ2-7, with 10 positions matching TRBD2. The trim removed 5 bases at V and 2 bases at J, leaving 9 bases unmatched. The germline gives CDR1 MNHEY, CDR2 SMNVEV (reference sequence). This CDR3 spans 16 amino acids. The CDR3 protein is CASSPFTTSGAYEQYF. The CDR3 DNA reads TGTGCCAGCAGTCCATTCACCACTAGCGGGGCCTACGAGCAGTACTTC.

This clonotype has only a few counts. The chain is built from TRBV19 and TRBJ2-7; D is uncertain. This CDR3 contains 13 residues. V was pared by 3 bases and J by 5 bases, with 11 bases between. Looked up from germline, CDR1 is LNHDA and CDR2 is SQIVND (reference sequence). In nucleotides, the CDR3 is TGTGCCAGTAGTATGGGAAACCTGGACGAGCAGTACTTC. As protein: CASSMGNLDEQYF.

A few counts support this clonotype. The CDR3 reads CASRSGRVGKLFF. The CDR3 DNA is TGTGCCAGCAGATCGGGCAGGGTAGGGAAACTGTTTTTT. The chain employs TRBV12-3 or TRBV12-4 and TRBJ1-4; possible D gene TRBD1, 5 bases. The CDR3 totals 13 residues. The V end was cut by 6 bases, the J end by 11 bases, with 16 bases between.

This clonotype appeared many times. The chain recombines TRBV20-1 with TRBJ1-4, with no clear D. The CDR3 consists of 18 residues. Germline V gene sequence: CDR1 DFQATT, CDR2 SNEGSKA (reference sequence). The V end lost 0 bases, the J end lost 0 bases, and 17 bases lay between the germline ends. In DNA, the CDR3 is TGCAGTGCTAGAGAGACAAACGGGCGGACGGCAACTAATGAAAAACTGTTTTTT. As protein: CSARETNGRTATNEKLFF.

This clonotype was seen only a few times. The chain has TRBV7-9 and TRBJ2-1, with 16 bases matching TRBD2. The germline V gene encodes CDR1 SEHNR and CDR2 FQNEAQ (reference sequence). This CDR3 comprises 17 residues. With 2 bases clipped from V and 8 bases from J, the junction kept 6 bases outside the gene matches. The CDR3 protein is CASSLPGTSGGAYEQFF. CDR3 sequence (DNA): TGTGCCAGCAGCTTACCTGGGACTAGCGGGGGGGCCTATGAGCAGTTCTTC.

This clonotype was recorded at least ten times. CDR3 sequence (DNA): TGTGCCAGCAGCCGCTCTGGGGCCAACGTCCTGACTTTC. Translating it yields CASSRSGANVLTF. V usage is TRBV7-6 and J usage is TRBJ2-6; D call uncertain. Trimming cost V 5 bases and J 0 bases, with 2 bases left between them. Germline assignment: CDR1 SGHVS and CDR2 FNYEAQ. The length of the CDR3 is 13 residues.

This chain uses TRBV20-1 with TRBJ2-7; weak D call: TRBD2 (5 bases). V dropped 0 bases and J dropped 1 base, with 13 bases sitting between them. The CDR3 is 15 residues long. Per germline, CDR1 DFQATT and CDR2 SNEGSKA (reference sequence). In DNA, the CDR3 is TGCAGTGCTAGAGATCTTAGCGCCGGTTCCTACGAGCAGTACTTC. Translating gives CSARDLSAGSYEQYF.

V and J are TRBV4-1 and TRBJ2-4, with TRBD2 matching 8 bases. From germline, CDR1 is MGHRA and CDR2 YSYEKL. The CDR3 totals 16 residues. J gave up 3 bases and V 3 bases, and 7 bases lay outside the gene matches. For the CDR3, the DNA is TGCGCCAGCAGCCACCGAGCGGGGGAAGGCAAAAACATTCAGTACTTC. This codes for CASSHRAGEGKNIQYF.

The chain carries TRBV3-1 and TRBJ1-5; D remains unclear. Germline loops: CDR1 LGHDT, CDR2 YNNKEL (reference sequence). V dropped 1 base and J dropped 0 bases, with 10 bases sitting between them. This CDR3 has 16 amino acids. The CDR3 DNA follows: TGTGCCAGCAGCCAAGGGGCGGCTTATAGCAATCAGCCCCAGCATTTT. Residues: CASSQGAAYSNQPQHF. Supplemented by reference TRBV3-1 and TRBJ1-5, the full variable domain reads DTAVSQTPKYLVTQMGNDKSIKCEQNLGHDTMYWYKQDSKKFLKIMFSYNNKELIINETVPNRFSPKSPDKAHLNLHINSLELGDSAVYFCASSQGAAYSNQPQHFGDGTRLSIL.

In this sample, this clonotype turned up many times. The J gene is TRBJ1-4, the V gene TRBV15, with D unclear. Trimming took 2 bases from V and 12 from J, leaving 13 bases between them. CDR1 is LNHNV and CDR2 is YYDKDF in the germline V gene (reference sequence). The CDR3 is 13 residues long. DNA of the CDR3: TGTGCCACCAGCAGACCGGATCTAGCGGAACTGTTTTTT. Translating gives CATSRPDLAELFF.

This clonotype was found a few times. This chain links TRBV19 with TRBJ2-1; D not certain. Germline loops: CDR1 LNHDA, CDR2 SQIVND (reference sequence). The CDR3 runs to 14 residues. V lost 7 bases and J lost 5, with 15 bases in between. The CDR3 DNA is TGTGCCAGTATGCGAGAGGCCGTGGACAATGAGCAGTTCTTC. Translating it yields CASMREAVDNEQFF.

A note on this clonotype: A much larger clone differs from this one at a single base, so this may be a read error. Without the conserved terminal phenylalanine or tryptophan, this CDR3 likely stems from a read error. The chain links TRBV28 to TRBJ2-1; 7 nucleotides agree with TRBD2. J lost 3 bases, V lost 7 bases, and 6 bases had no gene match. The CDR3 consists of 14 residues. Germline lookup yields CDR1 MDHEN and CDR2 SYDVKM. As DNA, the CDR3 is TGTGCCAGCATCCCAGCGGGGCTCTACAATGAGCAGTTCCTC. Encoded protein: CASIPAGLYNEQFL.

This clonotype was counted at least ten times. CDR3 protein: CASSIPRDSYNEQFF. CDR3 DNA: TGTGCCAGTAGTATTCCAAGAGACTCCTACAATGAGCAGTTCTTC. The gene calls are TRBV19 and TRBJ2-1; unclear D gene. This CDR3 is built from 15 residues. CDR1 and CDR2 (germline): LNHDA, SQIVND (reference sequence). V was trimmed by 3 bases and J by 0 bases, leaving 9 bases between them.

This clonotype was detected only a few times. V gene TRBV4-2 combines with J gene TRBJ2-3; D is unclear. CDR1 and CDR2 (germline): LGHNA, YNFKEQ. The ends were cut back, 2 bases at V and 2 bases at J, with 14 bases in the middle. The CDR3 covers 16 residues. Written as DNA, the CDR3 is TGTGCCAGCAGCCAATCGAACGTGGATCACACAGATACGCAGTATTTT. This encodes CASSQSNVDHTDTQYF.